Presented here are 23 T cell receptor beta chains from one specimen sequenced in a study of blood T cell repertoires in COVID-19. Measured with immunoSEQ multiplex PCR; TCRdb has only the in-frame clones, and not every one. The sample includes 110,000 to 150,000 clones, around 82% seen only once; the top ten take about 40%. The sample consisted of peripheral blood. The receptors were gathered from a human donor in a cohort sampled during active COVID-19.

V and J are TRBV7-6 and TRBJ2-1, with TRBD1 matching over 12 bases. Trimming cost V 6 bases and J 6 bases; bases outside gene matches: 6. CDR1 and CDR2 from the germline V gene are SGHVS and FNYEAQ. The CDR3 has 15 residues. The CDR3 bases are TGTGCCAGCAGTCCCGGGACAGGGGGCGGCAATGAGCAGTTCTTC. Translation: CASSPGTGGGNEQFF.

The gene calls are TRBV6-6 and TRBJ1-2; 12 positions agree with TRBD1. Per the germline V gene, CDR1 is MNHNY and CDR2 is SVGAGI (reference sequence). This CDR3 has 17 amino acids. V gave up 5 bases and J gave up 5 bases; unmatched junction bases: 12. Here the CDR3 DNA reads TGTGCCAGCAGTCCTAGGGACAGGGGGCGAATATTATATGGCTACACCTTC. It translates to CASSPRDRGRILYGYTF.

This rearrangement joins TRBV6-1 to TRBJ2-7; tentative D call: TRBD1 (5 bases). Germline V CDR1 and CDR2: MNHNS, SASEGT. Deletions cut 0 bases from V and 4 bases from J, with 10 bases between. The CDR3 loop spans 14 amino acids. CDR3 sequence (DNA): TGTGCCAGCAGTGAAGCTGCAGGGCTGTACGAGCAGTACGTC. Its protein product is CASSEAAGLYEQYV.

The V gene is TRBV3-1 (or the pseudogene TRBV3-2), the J gene TRBJ1-3; the match to TRBD1 covers 8 bases. From germline, CDR1 is LGHDT and CDR2 YNNKEL (reference sequence). The V gene end was trimmed by 4 bases and the J gene end by 2 bases; junction bases not matched to a gene: 7. The CDR3 runs 16 residues. This CDR3 is CASSLRDRGPGNTIYF. For the CDR3, the DNA is TGTGCCAGCAGCCTACGTGACAGGGGCCCTGGAAACACCATATATTTT.

The chain carries TRBV7-6 and TRBJ2-2, with TRBD1 matching over 9 bases. Germline CDR1 SGHVS, CDR2 FNYEAQ. The CDR3 loop spans 15 amino acids. Germline trimming cut 5 bases from V and 5 bases from J; bases unmatched to any gene: 6. The CDR3 sequence is CASSPGTGRTGELFF. CDR3 nucleotide sequence: TGTGCCAGCAGCCCCGGGACAGGGAGAACCGGGGAGCTGTTTTTT.

The chain employs TRBV7-2 and TRBJ2-1, with 7 bases aligning to TRBD2. The CDR3 sequence is 14 residues long. V shed 5 bases, J shed 10 bases, and the junction held 11 bases outside the gene matches. The germline V gene encodes CDR1 SGHTA and CDR2 FQGNSA. CDR3 region: CASSRGLAAEEQFF. The CDR3 nucleotides are TGTGCCAGCAGCCGGGGTCTAGCGGCTGAGGAGCAGTTCTTC.

This chain connects TRBV7-3 to TRBJ2-1; D call uncertain. The germline V gene encodes CDR1 SGHTA and CDR2 FQGTGA. Trimming removed 3 bases at V and 3 bases at J, with 12 bases between. The CDR3 is 15 residues long. The CDR3 nucleotides read TGTGCCAGCAGCTTTTCCGGCGGCAGCTACAATGAGCAGTTCTTC. It yields the protein CASSFSGGSYNEQFF.

This clone has just a few counts. The CDR3 is CASKSGMNTEAFF. The DNA for the CDR3 is TGTGCCAGCAAGTCAGGTATGAACACTGAAGCTTTCTTT. The chain is built from TRBV12-3 or TRBV12-4 and TRBJ1-1; no reliable D call. The CDR3 sequence is 13 residues long. V dropped 7 bases and J dropped 0 bases, with 9 bases sitting between them.

This chain joins TRBV28 and TRBJ1-1; a possible D gene is TRBD1 (5 bases). This CDR3 region has 17 residues. Trimming removed 2 bases at V and 8 bases at J, with 24 bases between. The germline V gene has CDR1 MDHEN and CDR2 SYDVKM. Written as DNA, the CDR3 is TGTGCCAGCAGTTTAAGTAGCAGGGAAGGGTGGATCGGAGAAGCTTTCTTT. This encodes CASSLSSREGWIGEAFF.

This clone was observed a single time. This chain connects TRBV18 to TRBJ2-7, with a weak D call TRBD2 (6 bases). Germline lookup yields CDR1 KGHSH and CDR2 LQKENI. This CDR3 spans 13 amino acids. V dropped 3 bases and J dropped 2 bases, with 8 bases sitting between them. The CDR3 sequence is CASSPGGPYEQYF. CDR3 in DNA: TGTGCCAGCTCACCGGGGGGTCCCTACGAGCAGTACTTC. Filled out from reference TRBV18 and TRBJ2-7, the complete variable domain reads NAGVMQNPRHLVRRRGQEARLRCSPMKGHSHVYWYRQLPEEGLKFMVYLQKENIIDESGMPKERFSAEFPKEGPSILRIQQVVRGDSAAYFCASSPGGPYEQYFGPGTRLTVT.

The chain combines TRBV12-2 with TRBJ1-2; TRBD1, the table's D call, was not compared with the DNA. TRBV12-2 is a listed pseudogene. This CDR3 contains 17 residues. The CDR3 DNA reads TGTGCAAGTCGCTTACGGGGACAGTGCTCGTCCCACTATGGCTACACCTTC. Translated, it gives CASRLRGQCSSHYGYTF.

V gene TRBV27 combines with J gene TRBJ2-1, with a tentative D call TRBD2 (5 bases). The CDR3 spans 13 residues. V was clipped by 5 bases and J by 9 bases, with 14 bases between them. The germline gives CDR1 MNHEY, CDR2 SMNVEV (reference sequence). This chain's CDR3 is CASSHSGNSEQFF. DNA of the CDR3: TGTGCCAGCAGTCACTCGGGGAACAGTGAGCAGTTCTTC.

The rearrangement joins TRBV7-2 to TRBJ1-5, with D uncertain. With 2 bases removed from V and 5 bases from J, the gap between germline ends came to 10 bases. This CDR3 is built from 14 residues. Germline CDR1 SGHTA, CDR2 FQGNSA. The CDR3 loop is CASSLTAVHQPQHF. The CDR3 DNA reads TGTGCCAGCAGCTTAACGGCGGTCCATCAGCCCCAGCATTTT.

The DNA for the CDR3 is TGTGCCAGCAGCTTTACGACTAGCGGGAGGCGTAGCACCGGGGAGCTGTTTTTT. It specifies CASSFTTSGRRSTGELFF. The gene calls are TRBV7-9 and TRBJ2-2; TRBD2 matches 13 bases. V trimming: 3 bases; J trimming: 4 bases; junction bases outside the gene matches: 8. In germline, CDR1 is SEHNR, CDR2 FQNEAQ (reference sequence). This CDR3 spans 18 amino acids.

The chain combines TRBV19 with TRBJ2-7; maybe TRBD2 (5 bases). V was pared by 8 bases and J by 8 bases, with 19 bases between. This CDR3 has 13 amino acids. Per the germline V gene, CDR1 is LNHDA and CDR2 is SQIVND (reference sequence). The CDR3, as DNA: TGTGCCAGTTTCCAGTCCGGGGTAAGACAGCAGTACGTC. It is translated as CASFQSGVRQQYV.

This chain connects TRBV4-1 to TRBJ1-1, with D uncertain. This CDR3 is 16 amino acids long. Between the trimmed V and J ends, which lost 0 bases and 5 bases, there was a span of 16 bases. Germline V CDR1 and CDR2: MGHRA, YSYEKL. The CDR3 reads CASSQEGLGLATEAFF. The CDR3, as DNA: TGCGCCAGCAGCCAAGAAGGTTTAGGCTTAGCTACTGAAGCTTTCTTT.

V is TRBV3-1 (or the pseudogene TRBV3-2) and J is TRBJ2-6; 7 positions match TRBD2. Trimming cost V 6 bases and J 0 bases; bases outside gene matches: 5. Germline V gene data show CDR1 as LGHDT and CDR2 as YNNKEL (reference sequence). This CDR3 spans 16 amino acids. CDR3 amino acids: CASRGGAFSGANVLTF. CDR3 DNA: TGTGCCAGCAGGGGAGGGGCCTTCTCTGGGGCCAACGTCCTGACTTTC.

V and J are TRBV9 and TRBJ2-3; 8 nucleotides agree with TRBD2. CDR3 length: 14 residues. Germline CDR1 and CDR2: SGDLS and YYNGEE. The V and J ends lost 6 bases and 8 bases, in that order; junction bases with no gene match: 11. CDR3 sequence reads: CASTPAGGRGTQYF. The CDR3 region has the DNA TGTGCCAGCACCCCTGCGGGGGGCCGAGGTACGCAGTATTTT.

This clone was detected once. The V gene is TRBV28, the J gene TRBJ1-2; no reliable D call. The germline V and J ends were trimmed by 6 bases and 9 bases, with 11 bases remaining between them. Germline V gene lookup returns CDR1 MDHEN and CDR2 SYDVKM. This CDR3 comprises 11 residues. The CDR3 is CASRIQARYTF. The CDR3 DNA sequence: TGTGCCAGCAGGATCCAGGCCCGCTACACCTTC.

The gene calls are TRBV7-2 and TRBJ1-1; the match to TRBD1 covers 10 bases. Germline V gene data show CDR1 as SGHTA and CDR2 as FQGNSA. V shed 6 bases and J 7 bases; nucleotides not matched to a gene: 11. The CDR3 covers 15 residues. Here the CDR3 reads CASSPDPGQGFEAFF. CDR3 coding DNA: TGTGCCAGCAGTCCAGACCCGGGACAGGGGTTTGAAGCTTTCTTT.

V usage is TRBV5-1 and J usage is TRBJ2-3; no reliable D call. The V gene's germline CDR1 is SGHRS and CDR2 YFSETQ. Deletions cut 0 bases from V and 2 bases from J, with 16 bases between. CDR3 size: 17 residues. Here the CDR3 DNA reads TGCGCCAGCAGCTTGGGGTTTATTCGGCGGCACACAGATACGCAGTATTTT. Protein product: CASSLGFIRRHTDTQYF.

The chain couples TRBV5-1 to TRBJ1-1, with D unclear. Germline CDR1 reads SGHRS; CDR2 reads YFSETQ. The CDR3 contains 13 residues. Trimming cost V 2 bases and J 3 bases, with 8 bases left between them. The CDR3 DNA reads as TGCGCCAGCAGCTTTGGCCCCGACACTGAAGCTTTCTTT. Protein: CASSFGPDTEAFF.

This clone showed up just once. The rearrangement links TRBV11-3 to TRBJ2-1; 8 bases are a match to TRBD1. Losses at the gene ends were 6 bases for V and 12 bases for J; bases not matched to a gene: 13. Germline V CDR1 and CDR2: SGHNT, YENEEA. The length of the CDR3 is 14 residues. CDR3 coding DNA: TGTGCCAGCAGACTAACCGGGACAGGTCAGGGGCAGTTCTTC. Residues: CASRLTGTGQGQFF.